This T cell receptor (beta chain) was sequenced in a study of tumor-infiltrating lymphocytes in primary liver carcinoma. The length of the CDR3 is 15 residues. Germline values: CDR1 LGHNA, CDR2 YSLEER. The V end was cut by 8 bases, the J end by 5 bases, with 16 bases between. In this sample, this clonotype turned up once. From 500 ng of total RNA, TCR beta-specific cDNA was reverse-transcribed using a constant-region primer. Employing slightly modified ARM-PCR, three nested multiplex PCR rounds were run, and these gave rise to the TCR beta libraries. TRBV1-TRBV30 forward and Cbeta reverse primers drove the first two approximately 10-cycle rounds. TCRdb ran MiXCR on the multiplex PCR reads and lists one entry per CDR3 protein. The repertoire holds about 50,000 distinct CDR3 sequences, around 82% seen once, with roughly 24% in the top ten. From unsorted bulk tissue weighing roughly 17-31 mg, DNA and RNA were co-extracted.

V gene TRBV4-3 combines with J gene TRBJ1-6; unclear D gene. The TCR originated in a man aged 35-49 years with primary liver carcinoma and hepatitis B virus infection. The sequenced sample consisted of liver tumor tissue from sampling region 5. Subset noted: tumor region T5, tumor centre. Written as DNA, the CDR3 is TGCGCCAGCCAAGCACAAACCGTCGATAATTCACCCCTCCACTTT. The encoded protein is CASQAQTVDNSPLHF.